Each of the 25 T cell receptor beta chains below was sequenced from the same sample in a study of cytomegalovirus exposure and HLA in healthy donors. Clones were read by immunoSEQ multiplex PCR, and TCRdb kept only the in-frame ones, dropping some. Of tens of thousands of clones in the sample, approximately 93% are singletons; the top ten hold around 5.8%. The sequencing sample was made of PBMCs. The receptors derive from a woman under 30 in good health and CMV-seronegative.

The rearrangement links TRBV5-4 to TRBJ1-1, with TRBD1 matching over 7 bases. This CDR3 has 12 residues. The V gene end was trimmed by 4 bases and the J gene end by 8 bases; junction bases not matched to a gene: 5. Germline values: CDR1 SGHNT, CDR2 YYREEE (reference sequence). The CDR3 sequence is CASSIRRGEAFF. The CDR3 nucleotides read TGTGCCAGCAGCATCCGCAGGGGGGAAGCTTTCTTT.

The genes are TRBV21-1 and TRBJ2-7; the DNA was not used to check the table's D call, TRBD2. TRBV21-1 counts as a pseudogene. This CDR3 region has 13 residues. CDR3 loop: CASSKVGDYEQYV. The CDR3 region has the DNA TGTGCCAGCAGCAAAGTGGGGGACTACGAGCAGTACGTC.

The V call is TRBV5-4, the J call TRBJ2-3; D gene ambiguous. Germline V gene data show CDR1 as SGHNT and CDR2 as YYREEE (reference sequence). Trimming left V 0 bases short and J 2 bases short, with 4 bases between. The CDR3 runs 13 residues. This CDR3 reads CASSLDYTDTQYF. The CDR3, as DNA: TGTGCCAGCAGCTTGGACTACACAGATACGCAGTATTTT.

The V and J genes are TRBV19 and TRBJ2-4; TRBD2 might be the D (5 bases). This CDR3 is 13 amino acids long. Germline V gene sequence: CDR1 LNHDA, CDR2 SQIVND (reference sequence). The V end was cut by 7 bases, the J end by 6 bases, with 13 bases between. CDR3 amino acids: CASKLTRANIQYF. The CDR3 bases are TGTGCCAGTAAGCTAACGAGGGCAAACATTCAGTACTTC.

CDR3 nucleotide sequence: TGTGCCAGCAGACGACAGGGTAATATGTTCTTC. The encoded protein is CASRRQGNMFF. V and J are TRBV11-2 and TRBJ2-1; 7 bases are a match to TRBD1. CDR3 length equals 11 residues. CDR1 and CDR2 (germline): SGHAT, FQNNGV. V was pared by 6 bases and J by 15 bases, with 8 bases of the junction left unmatched.

For the CDR3, the DNA is TGTGCCAGTGGTCAACAGGACATCGGGACCCAGTACTTC. It translates to CASGQQDIGTQYF. This chain links TRBV19 with TRBJ2-5; a weak D match, TRBD1 (5 bases). Germline lookup yields CDR1 LNHDA and CDR2 SQIVND (reference sequence). Trimming removed 8 bases at V and 7 bases at J, with 17 bases between. The CDR3 is 13 amino acids.

The chain couples TRBV6-5 to TRBJ1-2; 7 positions match TRBD1. V trimming: 0 bases; J trimming: 5 bases; junction bases outside the gene matches: 9. Germline loops: CDR1 MNHEY, CDR2 SVGAGI. The CDR3 totals 16 residues. CDR3 region: CASSYSSRDSFYGYTF. In DNA, the CDR3 is TGTGCCAGCAGTTACTCGAGTCGGGACAGCTTTTATGGCTACACCTTC.

The genes are TRBV6-1 and TRBJ2-1; 8 bases align to TRBD2. Germline V lookup: CDR1 MNHNS, CDR2 SASEGT. V shed 8 bases, J shed 4 bases, and the junction held 7 bases outside the gene matches. The CDR3 is 14 residues long. The CDR3 spells CASAVSGGYNEQFF. CDR3 bases: TGTGCCAGCGCCGTGAGCGGGGGTTACAATGAGCAGTTCTTC.

The rearrangement joins TRBV7-9 to TRBJ2-1; 7 bases line up with TRBD1. This CDR3 spans 16 amino acids. V gave up 2 bases and J gave up 8 bases; unmatched junction bases: 12. From germline, CDR1 is SEHNR and CDR2 FQNEAQ (reference sequence). This CDR3 is CASSLSSGGQQYEQFF. CDR3 DNA sequence: TGTGCCAGCAGCTTATCATCTGGGGGACAGCAGTATGAGCAGTTCTTC.

This rearrangement joins TRBV19 to TRBJ1-2; D perhaps matches TRBD1 (5 bases). Germline V CDR1 and CDR2: LNHDA, SQIVND (reference sequence). V was pared by 5 bases and J by 0 bases, with 10 bases between. The CDR3 has 14 residues. In DNA, the CDR3 is TGTGCCAGTAGTCCCCAGACAGCTAACTATGGCTACACCTTC. Its translation is CASSPQTANYGYTF.

The rearrangement links TRBV6-4 to TRBJ2-2, with D perhaps matching TRBD2 (6 bases). This CDR3 is built from 15 residues. Trimming left V 3 bases short and J 13 bases short, with 21 bases between. Germline loops: CDR1 MRHNA, CDR2 SNTAGT. The CDR3 is CASSEGAAEGGALFF. In nucleotides, the CDR3 is TGTGCCAGCAGTGAAGGAGCAGCGGAGGGCGGTGCGCTGTTTTTT.

The count of this clone is one. V and J are TRBV5-4 and TRBJ2-7, with D maybe TRBD2 (6 bases). Trimming cost V 0 bases and J 7 bases, with 11 bases left between them. This CDR3 is built from 13 residues. CDR1 and CDR2 (germline): SGHNT, YYREEE (reference sequence). CDR3 amino acids: CASSLGGDDEQYF. The CDR3 region has the DNA TGTGCCAGCAGCTTGGGGGGGGATGATGAGCAGTACTTC.

This sequence joins TRBV7-9 and TRBJ1-2; D possibly corresponds to TRBD1 (5 bases). The V gene's germline CDR1 is SEHNR and CDR2 FQNEAQ (reference sequence). V shed 1 base and J shed 5 bases, with 14 bases lying between them. The CDR3 covers 15 residues. CDR3 amino acids: CASSLESRQPYGYTF. The DNA for the CDR3 is TGTGCCAGCAGCTTAGAGTCTCGACAGCCATATGGCTACACCTTC.

The chain couples TRBV7-2 to TRBJ1-2, with 8 positions matching TRBD1. The V gene's germline CDR1 is SGHTA and CDR2 FQGNSA. The CDR3 contains 14 residues. Trimming took 2 bases from V and 6 from J; bases not matched to a gene: 5. The CDR3 coding sequence is TGTGCCAGCAGCTTAAACAGGGGGTTTAATGGCTACACCTTC. This codes for CASSLNRGFNGYTF. The variable domain in full, completed from reference TRBV7-2 and TRBJ1-2, reads GAGVSQSPSNKVTEKGKDVELRCDPISGHTALYWYRQSLGQGLEFLIYFQGNSAPDKSGLPSDRFSAERTGGSVSTLTIQRTQQEDSAVYLCASSLNRGFNGYTFGSGTRLTVV.

The chain couples TRBV11-3 to TRBJ2-1; TRBD2 matches at 11 bases. In germline, CDR1 is SGHNT, CDR2 YENEEA. The length of the CDR3 is 15 residues. With 5 bases clipped from V and 9 bases from J, the junction kept 9 bases outside the gene matches. The CDR3 DNA follows: TGTGCCAGCAGCCCGGGACTAGCGGAGCCCGGTGAGCAGTTCTTC. Encoded protein: CASSPGLAEPGEQFF.

CDR3 bases: TGCGCCAGCAGCCTCTCGGACACTGAAGCTTTCTTT. Encoded protein: CASSLSDTEAFF. The chain is built from TRBV5-1 and TRBJ1-1; D gene uncertain. V gave up 4 bases and J gave up 3 bases, with 7 bases separating them. The length of the CDR3 is 12 residues. Per the germline V gene, CDR1 is SGHRS and CDR2 is YFSETQ.

The chain has TRBV19 and TRBJ1-6; D call uncertain. This CDR3 contains 17 residues. With 5 bases removed from V and 0 bases from J, the gap between germline ends came to 14 bases. The germline V gene has CDR1 LNHDA and CDR2 SQIVND (reference sequence). CDR3 nucleotides: TGTGCCAGTAGTGACCGACAAGAAAGCTCCTATAATTCACCCCTCCACTTT. Translation gives CASSDRQESSYNSPLHF.

This clone was recorded only once. The rearrangement uses TRBV7-9 and TRBJ2-7, with D tentatively TRBD2 (5 bases). Trimming shortened V by 11 bases and J by 2 bases, and 16 bases separated the two germline ends. Germline CDR1 SEHNR, CDR2 FQNEAQ (reference sequence). This CDR3 has 13 amino acids. The CDR3, as DNA: TGTGCCGTCGATCGGGAAGGGACCTACGAGCAGTACTTC. It translates to CAVDREGTYEQYF.

The V and J genes are TRBV5-1 and TRBJ2-3, with D tentatively TRBD1 (6 bases). The V end was cut by 7 bases, the J end by 2 bases, with 20 bases between. CDR1 and CDR2 (germline): SGHRS, YFSETQ. The CDR3 spans 16 residues. The CDR3 sequence: CASSTEQGSFTDTQYF. CDR3 DNA: TGCGCCAGCTCTACAGAGCAGGGGTCCTTCACAGATACGCAGTATTTT.

The genes are TRBV7-2 and TRBJ1-1; perhaps TRBD1 as D (5 bases). CDR1 SGHTA and CDR2 FQGNSA come from the germline V gene. The CDR3 length is 15 residues. Trimming took off 4 bases at V and 0 bases at J, with 12 bases between the two ends. As DNA, the CDR3 is TGTGCCAGCAGCTCCCGGGACTCCCTGAACACTGAAGCTTTCTTT. The encoded protein is CASSSRDSLNTEAFF.

This sequence joins TRBV7-2 and TRBJ2-3, with D possibly TRBD1 on 5 matching bases. CDR1 and CDR2 (germline): SGHTA, FQGNSA. The CDR3 has 15 amino acids. The V end lost 2 bases, the J end lost 1 base, and 10 bases lay between the germline ends. CDR3 residues: CASSLQGLGTDTQYF. The CDR3 nucleotides read TGTGCCAGCAGCTTACAGGGTCTCGGCACAGATACGCAGTATTTT.

The chain uses TRBV7-9 and TRBJ2-5; D not resolved. Trimming removed 1 base from V and 2 bases from J, with 11 bases in between. The CDR3 extends over 15 amino acids. Looked up from germline, CDR1 is SEHNR and CDR2 is FQNEAQ (reference sequence). Here the CDR3 DNA reads TGTGCCAGCAGCTTAGGCGGCTACTCACAAGAGACCCAGTACTTC. This translates into CASSLGGYSQETQYF.

The chain employs TRBV7-3 and TRBJ2-2, with D unclear. The CDR3 extends over 14 amino acids. The germline V and J ends were trimmed by 2 bases and 1 base, with 5 bases remaining between them. The germline gives CDR1 SGHTA, CDR2 FQGTGA. CDR3 sequence reads: CASSLLRNTGELFF. The CDR3 nucleotides are TGTGCCAGCAGCTTACTCCGGAACACCGGGGAGCTGTTTTTT.

The chain uses TRBV14 and TRBJ1-4, with D tentatively TRBD1 (6 bases). Trimming took 3 bases from V and 0 from J, leaving 17 bases between them. The CDR3 spans 18 residues. Germline V CDR1 and CDR2: SGHDN, FVKESK. The CDR3 coding sequence is TGTGCCAGCAGCCACCACGGACAGACTATCGCAACTAATGAAAAACTGTTTTTT. It is translated as CASSHHGQTIATNEKLFF. The full variable domain, in which reference TRBV14 and TRBJ1-4 provide the parts outside the CDR3, is EAGVTQFPSHSVIEKGQTVTLRCDPISGHDNLYWYRRVMGKEIKFLLHFVKESKQDESGMPNNRFLAERTGGTYSTLKVQPAELEDSGVYFCASSHHGQTIATNEKLFFGSGTQLSVL.

V is TRBV9 and J is TRBJ1-2; possible D gene TRBD1, 6 bases. The CDR3 contains 17 residues. Germline V CDR1 and CDR2: SGDLS, YYNGEE. V shed 3 bases and J shed 1 base, with 19 bases lying between them. CDR3 sequence: CASSAPAGGAGNYGYTF. The CDR3 DNA reads as TGTGCCAGCAGCGCCCCGGCGGGGGGCGCGGGTAACTATGGCTACACCTTC.